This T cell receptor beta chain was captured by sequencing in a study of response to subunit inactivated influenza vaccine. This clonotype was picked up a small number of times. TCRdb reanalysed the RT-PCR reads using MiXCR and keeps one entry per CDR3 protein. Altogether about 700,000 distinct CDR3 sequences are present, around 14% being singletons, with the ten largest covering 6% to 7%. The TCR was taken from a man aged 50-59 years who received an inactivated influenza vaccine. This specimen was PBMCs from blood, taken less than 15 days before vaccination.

CDR3 amino acids: CASSLRQGATGNEQFF. The CDR3 DNA follows: TGTGCCAGCAGCTTACGGCAGGGGGCGACCGGCAATGAGCAGTTCTTC. The chain carries TRBV11-1 and TRBJ2-1; 8 positions agree with TRBD1. This CDR3 is built from 16 residues. Trimming removed 2 bases from V and 6 bases from J; junction bases left unmatched: 9. Germline loops: CDR1 SGHAT, CDR2 FQDESV (reference sequence).